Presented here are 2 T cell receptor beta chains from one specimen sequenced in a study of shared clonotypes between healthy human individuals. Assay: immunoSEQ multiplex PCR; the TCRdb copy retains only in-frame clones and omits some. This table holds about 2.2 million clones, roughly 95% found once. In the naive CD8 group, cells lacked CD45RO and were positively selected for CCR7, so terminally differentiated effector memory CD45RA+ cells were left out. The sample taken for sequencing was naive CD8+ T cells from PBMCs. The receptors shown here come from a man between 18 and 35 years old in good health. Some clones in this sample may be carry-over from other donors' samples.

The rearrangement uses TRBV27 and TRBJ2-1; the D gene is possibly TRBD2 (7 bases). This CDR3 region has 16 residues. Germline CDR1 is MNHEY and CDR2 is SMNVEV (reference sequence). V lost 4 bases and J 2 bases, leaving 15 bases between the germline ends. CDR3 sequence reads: CASSSLGAGAYNEQFF. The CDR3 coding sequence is TGTGCCAGCAGTTCCCTGGGGGCGGGAGCCTACAATGAGCAGTTCTTC.

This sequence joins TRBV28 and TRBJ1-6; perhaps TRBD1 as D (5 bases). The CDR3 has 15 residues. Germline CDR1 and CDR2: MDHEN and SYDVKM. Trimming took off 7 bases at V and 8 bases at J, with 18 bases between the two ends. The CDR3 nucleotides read TGTGCCAGCATTCCGTCGGCAGGGAGGGATTCACCCCTCCACTTT. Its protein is CASIPSAGRDSPLHF.